This T cell receptor (beta chain) was sequenced during a study of human T cells and chemical hapten exposure. Turning to the study itself: Patch testing was performed with 0.01% DPC on the upper back, with reading at 6 days.

This clonotype was counted a few times. The antigen is unknown. The time point is: patch test 1, 2 weeks after DPC sensitization. Treatment noted: therapeutic diphenylcyclopropenone sensitization with weekly scalp DPC. Alopecia patients deemed DPC-suitable, aged 18 to 70, excluding pregnancy. Study-level findings and limits: In the PT1 data, expanded TCR counts showed a positive correlation with patch test score.

Germline assignment: CDR1 KGHSH and CDR2 LQKENI. The CDR3 extends over 13 amino acids. The germline V and J ends were trimmed by 8 bases and 8 bases, with 16 bases remaining between them. In the authors' methods: Counts of TCRs in each sample centred on a median of around 99,000 and extended from approximately 25,000 to 650,000. MiXCR was run by TCRdb on the RACE reads, yielding one entry per CDR3 protein. For this entry, the V and J calls and clone size follow TCRdb and not the study's own pipeline. The table includes over 85,000 distinct CDR3 sequences, around 11% detected once. This material consisted of whole blood, taken in connection with sensitization to the hapten diphenylcyclopropenone (DPC). This TCR was recovered from a woman aged 40 to 55 with alopecia areata. Some clones in this sample may be carry-over from other donors' samples. This rearrangement joins TRBV18 to TRBJ2-1, with D perhaps matching TRBD2 (6 bases). CDR3 nucleotides: TGTGCCAGCACCCAAATGGAGGGTCATGAGCAGTTCTTC. Amino acids: CASTQMEGHEQFF.